The clone carrying this T cell receptor beta chain was seen only a few times. The V end was cut by 2 bases, the J end by 2 bases, with 13 bases between. CDR1 MNHNS and CDR2 SASEGT come from the germline V gene. This CDR3 has 15 amino acids. TCRdb re-called the RT-PCR reads through MiXCR, storing one row per CDR3 protein. The sample includes more than 600,000 distinct CDR3 sequences, 12% to 15% of them seen just once. Sequencing input: memory CD4+ T cells from blood. The receptor was derived from a female donor in good health, serving as a healthy control. This chain connects TRBV6-1 to TRBJ2-7, with D possibly being TRBD2 (6 bases). DNA for the CDR3: TGTGCCAGCAGTGAAATCGGGGGAGGCCCCTACGAGCAGTACTTC. This codes for CASSEIGGGPYEQYF.